This T cell receptor (beta chain) was captured in a study of blood T cell repertoires in COVID-19 (dated by TCRdb to about 2020). For the study in its entirety: Samples covering the acute and convalescent phases of COVID-19 were provided by collaborators in the United States, Italy and Spain. The prospective study material was composed of cDNA or gDNA derived from T cells, B-cell-depleted T cells, or PBMCs. Deeply sampled blood TCRbeta repertoires from subjects exposed to, actively infected with, or recovered from COVID-19 were included in the dataset. The repertoires were released in a freely available public database meant as a resource for research on the immune response to SARS-CoV-2. Samples were obtained from the ongoing ImmuneRACE study (first 160 participants) and from some 1,200 subjects provided by 6 global collaborators. The sample metadata nearly always contained a de-identified subject ID, COVID-19 status, age in years and sex. Where available, HLA class I and class II types were obtained from metadata supplied by the sample provider rather than from assay-based typing. General study outcomes and caveats: The quantity of clinical and demographic metadata differed by source and by participant and was supplied without curation.

TCRbeta CDR3 regions were amplified from genomic DNA by means of the immunoSEQ Assay, a bias-controlled multiplex PCR. In the paper's pipeline: Within the assay, amplification of reference gene primers was used to estimate how many nucleated cells each sample contained. To quantify the absolute abundance of each unique TCRbeta CDR3 rearrangement, sequence reads were collapsed and filtered. For each sample, productive Simpson clonality was calculated as the square root of Simpson's diversity index over productive rearrangements. TCRdb took over this immuneACCESS table, retaining in-frame rearrangements with V and J assigned. Such tables are incomplete; in checked studies, under half of the missing clones stem from an unresolved V gene, and the remainder is unexplained. V and J calls and clone size are copied from that table; D and trimming were computed from the DNA. This sample holds roughly 400,000 clones; around 87% were observed only once. The ten largest clones represent 10% of the sample.

Participants in the prospective study were enrolled through a virtual design, were aged roughly 18 to 100 years, and lived in roughly 24 United States geographic areas. In the prospective study, participants were assigned to cohorts based on the clinical history participants reported in a screening survey and a study questionnaire. ImmuneRACE Cohort 3 recovered participants were defined by two consecutive negative NP/OP PCR tests, healthcare professional clearance, or symptom resolution. In the prospective study, whole blood, serum and a nasopharyngeal or oropharyngeal swab were collected from each participant by mobile phlebotomists. Prospective study participants could optionally give additional blood draws and questionnaires over an approximately two-month period. Before DNA extraction, blood samples from the prospective study were shipped at room temperature or frozen. The germline V gene supplies CDR1 MDHEN and CDR2 SYDVKM. The CDR3 numbers 14 residues from cysteine through phenylalanine. Solely the CDR3 DNA is kept, with 42 bases framed from the first base.

Details on this clone: The antigen it recognizes is unknown. No qualities accompany the bases; no much larger clone lies one base away.

The V and J genes are TRBV28 and TRBJ2-4, with 7 central nucleotides matching TRBD1. The TCR originated in a woman in her 50s who had recovered from COVID-19. The sample comprised PBMCs or T cells enriched from blood (not recorded which). In nucleotides, the sequence is TGTGCGACAACGGACAGGTACGGGGAAAACATTCAGTACTTC. This translates into CATTDRYGENIQYF.